A single sample is the source of the 18 T cell receptor beta chains below, sequenced in a study of CD8 T cells in ankylosing spondylitis. Whole-study findings and limits: For ankylosing spondylitis blood, a TCR beta motif of fewer than 10 highly homologous variants appeared characteristic.

TCRdb reprocessed the 5' RACE reads via MiXCR and lists one record per CDR3 protein. This sample has about 450,000 distinct CDR3 sequences, with 25% to 30% found just once. The antigens of these receptors remain unknown. The sample taken for sequencing was blood, either unsorted or a sorted T cell fraction (not recorded which). Every receptor here comes from a male donor with ankylosing spondylitis.

The V and J genes are TRBV29-1 and TRBJ2-1; D may match TRBD1 or TRBD2 (6 bases each). CDR1 is SQVTM, CDR2 ANQGSEA, per germline. The CDR3 runs to 16 residues. Trimming pared 3 bases from V and 0 bases from J, leaving 15 bases between. CDR3 nucleotide sequence: TGCAGCGTTGAGCAAGGAGGGGGAAGCTCCTACAATGAGCAGTTCTTC. This translates into CSVEQGGGSSYNEQFF.

This clonotype was counted a few times. This chain joins TRBV5-1 and TRBJ2-3, with D maybe TRBD2 (5 bases). V lost 4 bases and J 2 bases, leaving 11 bases between the germline ends. CDR1 and CDR2 from the germline V gene are SGHRS and YFSETQ. This CDR3 has 14 amino acids. Written as DNA, the CDR3 is TGCGCCAGCAGCGGAGGACTTCTCACAGATACGCAGTATTTT. It is translated as CASSGGLLTDTQYF. The full variable domain, with the rest looked up from reference TRBV5-1 and TRBJ2-3, is KAGVTQTPRYLIKTRGQQVTLSCSPISGHRSVSWYQQTPGQGLQFLFEYFSETQRNKGNFPGRFSGRQFSNSRSEMNVSTLELGDSALYLCASSGGLLTDTQYFGPGTRLTVL.

The rearrangement links TRBV6-2 or TRBV6-3 to TRBJ1-1, with D possibly TRBD1 on 6 matching bases. The germline CDR1 and CDR2 sequences are MNHEY and SVGEGT. Trimming stripped 7 bases from V and 2 bases from J, with 11 bases between. This CDR3 is built from 13 residues. CDR3 loop: CASNTGRNTEAFF. CDR3 in DNA: TGTGCCAGCAACACAGGGAGAAACACTGAAGCTTTCTTT.

This clonotype came up a few times. The chain combines TRBV27 with TRBJ2-3, with TRBD2 matching over 8 bases. J lost 14 bases, V lost 4 bases, and 14 bases had no gene match. The CDR3 is made up of 14 amino acids. Per the germline V gene, CDR1 is MNHEY and CDR2 is SMNVEV (reference sequence). The CDR3 is CASSSSGLGFKGYF. The CDR3, as DNA: TGTGCCAGCAGTTCCTCGGGACTAGGTTTCAAGGGGTATTTT.

This clonotype occurred a few times. The V and J genes are TRBV2 and TRBJ1-6; a weak D match, TRBD1 (5 bases). The CDR3 covers 15 residues. Germline values: CDR1 SNHLY, CDR2 FYNNEI. With 3 bases removed from V and 11 bases from J, the gap between germline ends came to 17 bases. The CDR3 DNA is TGTGCCAGCAGTGAGGGAAGGGGTTATCTGGCACCCCTCCACTTT. As protein: CASSEGRGYLAPLHF.

The rearrangement joins TRBV20-1 to TRBJ1-3; weak D call: TRBD1 (6 bases). V lost 6 bases and J lost 0, with 15 bases in between. The CDR3 has 15 residues. CDR1 DFQATT and CDR2 SNEGSKA come from the germline V gene (reference sequence). The CDR3 is CSAGGGADSGNTIYF. CDR3 coding DNA: TGCAGTGCCGGGGGGGGCGCCGACTCTGGAAACACCATATATTTT.

This clonotype has only a few counts. The rearrangement links TRBV19 to TRBJ1-5; 8 bases line up with TRBD1. Germline CDR1 LNHDA, CDR2 SQIVND (reference sequence). The CDR3 is 15 residues long. V shed 3 bases and J 3 bases; nucleotides not matched to a gene: 4. CDR3: CASSMRQGANQPQHF. Written as DNA, the CDR3 is TGTGCCAGTAGTATGAGGCAGGGGGCCAATCAGCCCCAGCATTTT. The full variable domain, rest sourced from reference TRBV19 and TRBJ1-5, is DGGITQSPKYLFRKEGQNVTLSCEQNLNHDAMYWYRQDPGQGLRLIYYSQIVNDFQKGDIAEGYSVSREKKESFPLTVTSAQKNPTAFYLCASSMRQGANQPQHFGDGTRLSIL.

This clonotype has a handful of counts. The chain has TRBV13 and TRBJ2-5; TRBD1 aligns across 8 bases. This CDR3 comprises 18 residues. Germline V gene lookup returns CDR1 PRHDT and CDR2 FYEKMQ (reference sequence). Trimming took 0 bases from V and 6 from J; bases not matched to a gene: 15. This CDR3 reads CASSLGALRRQGMKTQYF. CDR3 nucleotides: TGTGCCAGCAGCTTAGGAGCTTTACGGCGACAGGGGATGAAGACCCAGTACTTC.

This clonotype has a handful of counts. V and J are TRBV11-2 and TRBJ2-1; 7 positions match TRBD2. J was trimmed by 3 bases and V by 3 bases; bases with no gene match: 14. The CDR3 spans 18 residues. Germline V gene sequence: CDR1 SGHAT, CDR2 FQNNGV. DNA of the CDR3: TGTGCCAGCAGCTTCCGGCACTCGGCGGGGGAGGTCTACAATGAGCAGTTCTTC. Its protein product is CASSFRHSAGEVYNEQFF.

V usage is TRBV20-1 and J usage is TRBJ1-3, with D perhaps TRBD1 (5 bases). Deletions cut 0 bases from V and 2 bases from J, with 11 bases between. The CDR3 totals 15 residues. The germline V gene has CDR1 DFQATT and CDR2 SNEGSKA (reference sequence). For the CDR3, the DNA is TGCAGTGCTAGAGATGTTCGGGGACCTGGAAACACCATATATTTT. Encoded protein: CSARDVRGPGNTIYF.

The chain combines TRBV29-1 with TRBJ2-3; D could derive from TRBD1 or TRBD2 (6 bases each). Germline CDR1 reads SQVTM; CDR2 reads ANQGSEA. V was shortened by 5 bases and J by 4 bases, with 13 bases between the two germline ends. The CDR3 totals 13 residues. Written as DNA, the CDR3 is TGCAGCGTTCGGGGGCGGAGGCCAGATACGCAGTATTTT. This gives the protein CSVRGRRPDTQYF.

This clonotype was seen only a few times. V gene TRBV11-2 combines with J gene TRBJ1-5; D call uncertain. The CDR3 consists of 15 residues. Germline CDR1 is SGHAT and CDR2 is FQNNGV. V lost 5 bases to trimming and J lost 3 bases, with 14 bases between them. The CDR3 sequence is CASSPHVEDNQPQHF. The DNA of the CDR3 is TGTGCCAGCAGCCCACACGTCGAGGACAATCAGCCCCAGCATTTT.

In this sample, this clonotype turned up a few times. This rearrangement joins TRBV3-1 to TRBJ2-5; D perhaps matches TRBD1 (5 bases). Deletions cut 1 base from V and 5 bases from J, with 11 bases between. CDR3 length: 14 amino acids. CDR1 is LGHDT and CDR2 is YNNKEL in the germline V gene (reference sequence). The chain's CDR3 is CASSQGLGVETQYF. DNA for the CDR3: TGTGCCAGCAGCCAAGGGTTAGGGGTGGAGACCCAGTACTTC.

The chain combines TRBV29-1 with TRBJ2-1; TRBD1 agrees at 8 bases. CDR1 is SQVTM and CDR2 is ANQGSEA in the germline V gene. The CDR3 runs to 15 residues. The V and J ends lost 7 bases and 4 bases, in that order; junction bases with no gene match: 12. The CDR3 reads CSGGQGPIRYNEQFF. CDR3 nucleotide sequence: TGCAGCGGTGGACAGGGACCGATAAGATACAATGAGCAGTTCTTC.

This clonotype was counted a few times. V gene TRBV24-1 combines with J gene TRBJ2-2; D not certain. The CDR3 runs 14 residues. Germline V gene data show CDR1 as KGHDR and CDR2 as SFDVKD. Trimming took off 8 bases at V and 0 bases at J, with 9 bases between the two ends. Written as DNA, the CDR3 is TGTGCCACCAACTCCGATTCGAACACCGGGGAGCTGTTTTTT. This sequence encodes CATNSDSNTGELFF.

This clonotype has only a few counts. The V and J genes are TRBV29-1 and TRBJ2-2; D assignment may be TRBD1 or TRBD2 (7 bases each). The CDR3 length is 14 residues. Germline assignment: CDR1 SQVTM and CDR2 ANQGSEA. V lost 6 bases and J lost 6, with 17 bases in between. The CDR3: CSVGGDSGPGELFF. The CDR3 nucleotides are TGCAGCGTAGGGGGGGACAGTGGTCCCGGGGAGCTGTTTTTT.

This clonotype was observed a few times. The chain employs TRBV24-1 and TRBJ2-5; D not resolved. Per the germline V gene, CDR1 is KGHDR and CDR2 is SFDVKD. The V and J ends lost 2 bases and 2 bases respectively, with 14 bases between them. The length of the CDR3 is 16 residues. The CDR3 spells CATSDSPFGNQETQYF. The CDR3 DNA follows: TGTGCCACCAGTGATTCCCCGTTCGGAAATCAAGAGACCCAGTACTTC.

The chain is built from TRBV18 and TRBJ2-3; 10 positions match TRBD2. V shed 3 bases and J 0 bases; nucleotides not matched to a gene: 6. Looked up from germline, CDR1 is KGHSH and CDR2 is LQKENI. The CDR3 is 17 residues long. This chain's CDR3 is CASSPFTSGTSTDTQYF. The CDR3 DNA is TGTGCCAGCTCACCTTTCACTAGCGGGACTAGCACAGATACGCAGTATTTT.